This T cell receptor (beta chain) was sequenced for a study of shared clonotypes between healthy human individuals. The assay was run at deep level. TCRdb keeps only in-frame clones here, not all; method: immunoSEQ multiplex PCR. The sample has 2 million to 2.5 million clones; over 90% are singletons. Sequencing used naive CD4+ T cells from PBMCs. The sample's subset: CD45RA+ positively selected. The TCR comes from a man aged 18 to 29 in good health. Some clones in this sample may be carry-over from other donors' samples.

The CDR3 DNA is TGCGCCAGCAGCCGGACAGGGATCCCTGGAAACACCATATATTTT. It specifies CASSRTGIPGNTIYF. V is TRBV5-1 and J is TRBJ1-3, with 8 nucleotides matching TRBD1. With V trimmed by 4 bases and J by 2 bases, 5 bases remained unmatched. This CDR3 contains 15 residues. In germline, CDR1 is SGHRS, CDR2 YFSETQ.